The clone carrying this T cell receptor (beta chain) was seen ten or more times. Its target is unknown. A universal primer site arose from template switching, and cDNA bore unique molecular identifiers. TCRdb independently ran MiXCR on the 5' RACE reads; one entry per CDR3 protein. The repertoire consists of approximately 470,000 distinct CDR3 sequences, with more than 13% occurring once and the leading ten covering about 0.52%. These data originate in a study of identical twins. The study's findings and limits: Out-of-frame alpha sequences common to twins were enriched for low generation probability.

The donors were all healthy and Caucasian. This sample was shared with a second study, whose subject was yellow fever vaccine responses in identical twins.

This clonotype was sampled from a woman aged 18-29 years in good health. The specimen sequenced was CD4+ T cells sorted from blood.

CDR3: CASSINTGELFF. The CDR3 DNA follows: TGCGCCAGCAGCATAAACACCGGGGAGCTGTTTTTT. V and J are TRBV5-1 and TRBJ2-2, with no clear D. Germline V gene data show CDR1 as SGHRS and CDR2 as YFSETQ. This CDR3 is 12 amino acids long. Trimming left V 4 bases short and J 2 bases short, with 3 bases between.